The clone carrying this T cell receptor beta chain was found a few times. The data derive from a study of T cell repertoires in cytomegalovirus infection. Using its own MiXCR run on the reads, TCRdb lists one record per CDR3 protein. The sample has hundreds of thousands of distinct CDR3 sequences; about 9.2% are singletons. With 7 bases clipped from V and 8 bases from J, the junction kept 8 bases outside the gene matches. The CDR3 extends over 13 amino acids. Looked up from germline, CDR1 is SQVTM and CDR2 is ANQGSEA. Input material: PBMCs. This sequence originates from a human donor in good health (CMV status not recorded). Some clones in this sample may be carry-over from other donors' samples. The J gene is TRBJ1-4, the V gene TRBV29-1, with 9 bases that match TRBD1. The CDR3 region is CSAGTGGVEKLFF. Written as DNA, the CDR3 is TGCAGCGCCGGTACAGGGGGCGTGGAAAAACTGTTTTTT.